Following are 25 T cell receptor beta chains from one sample sequenced in a study of T cell responses to AZD1222 COVID-19 vaccine. Data came from immunoSEQ multiplex PCR; TCRdb stores just in-frame clones and leaves some out. In the table there are about 99,000 clones, about 90% of which are singletons. The starting material was peripheral blood, obtained on day 0 of AZD1222 vaccination. The receptors come from an adult in good health.

The V call is TRBV2, the J call TRBJ1-2; the D is unclear. The CDR3 contains 14 residues. The V end was cut by 1 base, the J end by 5 bases, with 11 bases between. Germline CDR1 is SNHLY and CDR2 is FYNNEI. The CDR3 DNA reads as TGTGCCAGCAGTGAAGTCTCAGATATTTATGGCTACACCTTC. Translation: CASSEVSDIYGYTF.

In DNA, the CDR3 is TGTGCCAGTAGTATCGACAGTCAAGAGACCCAGTACTTC. Translated, it gives CASSIDSQETQYF. The chain combines TRBV19 with TRBJ2-5, with a tentative D call TRBD1 (5 bases). Trimming stripped 3 bases from V and 2 bases from J, with 7 bases between. Germline CDR1 is LNHDA and CDR2 is SQIVND (reference sequence). This CDR3 has 13 residues.

This clone was recorded only once. This chain uses TRBV7-3 with TRBJ2-7; the match to TRBD1 covers 7 bases. The germline V gene encodes CDR1 SGHTA and CDR2 FQGTGA. Unmatched junction bases numbered 5, after V lost 0 bases and J lost 6 bases. This CDR3 is built from 14 residues. CDR3 amino acids: CASSLTGSGGEQYF. Here the CDR3 DNA reads TGTGCCAGCAGCTTAACGGGGTCAGGGGGCGAGCAGTACTTC. The full variable domain, rest sourced from reference TRBV7-3 and TRBJ2-7, is GAGVSQTPSNKVTEKGKYVELRCDPISGHTALYWYRQSLGQGPEFLIYFQGTGAADDSGLPNDRFFAVRPEGSVSTLKIQRTERGDSAVYLCASSLTGSGGEQYFGPGTRLTVT.

The V gene is TRBV9, the J gene TRBJ2-7, with D possibly being TRBD1 (6 bases). CDR3 length equals 15 residues. V shed 0 bases and J shed 5 bases, with 15 bases lying between them. Germline values: CDR1 SGDLS, CDR2 YYNGEE. CDR3 amino acids: CASSVGGTPGDEQYF. In nucleotides, the CDR3 is TGTGCCAGCAGCGTAGGTGGGACACCGGGCGACGAGCAGTACTTC.

In this sample, this clone turned up once. This chain joins TRBV6-5 and TRBJ1-1; no clear D gene. Germline V gene lookup returns CDR1 MNHEY and CDR2 SVGAGI. V shed 6 bases and J shed 2 bases, with 10 bases lying between them. CDR3 length: 13 residues. DNA of the CDR3: TGTGCCAGCAGACAGACACCTAACACTGAAGCTTTCTTT. It encodes CASRQTPNTEAFF.

The V call is TRBV2, the J call TRBJ1-3; unclear D gene. Deletions cut 8 bases from V and 0 bases from J, with 8 bases between. Germline lookup yields CDR1 SNHLY and CDR2 FYNNEI. The CDR3 extends over 13 amino acids. The CDR3 nucleotides are TGTGCCAGCCTACCGGGCTCTGGAAACACCATATATTTT. This encodes CASLPGSGNTIYF.

J is TRBJ1-2 and V is TRBV19; no firm D call. V was clipped by 5 bases and J by 2 bases, with 15 bases between them. This CDR3 is built from 15 residues. Germline CDR1 and CDR2: LNHDA and SQIVND (reference sequence). This CDR3 reads CASSRTLTSNYGYTF. CDR3 DNA: TGTGCCAGTAGTCGAACCCTAACCTCAAACTATGGCTACACCTTC. The whole variable domain, filled in from reference TRBV19 and TRBJ1-2, reads DGGITQSPKYLFRKEGQNVTLSCEQNLNHDAMYWYRQDPGQGLRLIYYSQIVNDFQKGDIAEGYSVSREKKESFPLTVTSAQKNPTAFYLCASSRTLTSNYGYTFGSGTRLTVV.

The chain employs TRBV5-5 and TRBJ2-5; 13 bases map to TRBD2. The CDR3 spans 16 residues. The ends lost 2 bases at V and 3 bases at J; junction bases unmatched: 4. Germline loops: CDR1 SGHKS, CDR2 YYEKEE (reference sequence). CDR3 region: CASSLRGLAGKETQYF. In DNA, the CDR3 is TGTGCCAGCAGCTTAAGGGGACTAGCGGGAAAAGAGACCCAGTACTTC.

This clone was counted a few times. The chain carries TRBV6-5 and TRBJ1-6, with D tentatively TRBD1 (6 bases). This CDR3 spans 15 amino acids. Between the trimmed V and J ends, which lost 0 bases and 8 bases, there was a span of 11 bases. Germline CDR1 is MNHEY and CDR2 is SVGAGI. The DNA of the CDR3 is TGTGCCAGCAGTTACTCAGGGGGGGCGGATTCACCCCTCCACTTT. Translation gives CASSYSGGADSPLHF.

The V gene is TRBV13, the J gene TRBJ2-7, with D tentatively TRBD2 (6 bases). The CDR3 totals 13 residues. The ends were cut back, 3 bases at V and 3 bases at J, with 9 bases in the middle. Germline CDR1 and CDR2: PRHDT and FYEKMQ (reference sequence). In DNA, the CDR3 is TGTGCCAGCAGCTTTTCGGGGGACTACGAGCAGTACGTC. Protein: CASSFSGDYEQYV.

The rearrangement links TRBV29-1 to TRBJ1-3; D is perhaps TRBD1 (6 bases). The V end lost 3 bases, the J end lost 4 bases, and 16 bases lay between the germline ends. Germline values: CDR1 SQVTM, CDR2 ANQGSEA. The CDR3 is made up of 15 amino acids. The CDR3 DNA reads TGCAGCGTTGAGAGGAAGGGACATGCCGGAAACACCATATATTTT. Encoded protein: CSVERKGHAGNTIYF.

The chain recombines TRBV7-3 with TRBJ2-1; 7 bases fit TRBD1. The CDR3 has 14 amino acids. Germline values: CDR1 SGHTA, CDR2 FQGTGA. Trimming cost V 6 bases and J 9 bases; bases outside gene matches: 11. CDR3 loop: CASRQGGTAAEQFF. The CDR3 DNA reads as TGTGCCAGCAGGCAAGGTGGGACAGCTGCTGAGCAGTTCTTC. The variable domain in full, with the rest retrieved from reference TRBV7-3 and TRBJ2-1, is GAGVSQTPSNKVTEKGKYVELRCDPISGHTALYWYRQSLGQGPEFLIYFQGTGAADDSGLPNDRFFAVRPEGSVSTLKIQRTERGDSAVYLCASRQGGTAAEQFFGPGTRLTVL.

This rearrangement joins TRBV5-1 to TRBJ2-1, with TRBD2 identical over 10 bases. V lost 3 bases to trimming and J lost 1 base; unmatched junction nucleotides: 19. CDR1 and CDR2 from the germline V gene are SGHRS and YFSETQ. The CDR3 sequence is 21 residues long. The CDR3 loop reads CASSSDKSSGGLIRSYNEQFF. The CDR3 DNA reads as TGCGCCAGCAGCTCGGACAAGTCTAGCGGGGGCCTTATCAGATCCTACAATGAGCAGTTCTTC.

This chain connects TRBV19 to TRBJ1-5, with D perhaps matching TRBD1 (5 bases). V was pared by 2 bases and J by 5 bases, with 10 bases between. CDR1 and CDR2 from the germline V gene are LNHDA and SQIVND (reference sequence). The CDR3 runs 14 residues. Here the CDR3 reads CASSIRDGDQPQHF. In DNA, the CDR3 is TGTGCCAGTAGTATAAGGGACGGCGATCAGCCCCAGCATTTT.

The J gene is TRBJ1-2, the V gene TRBV7-9; D remains ambiguous. Germline assignment: CDR1 SEHNR and CDR2 FQNEAQ (reference sequence). The CDR3 sequence is 14 residues long. Trimming shortened V by 5 bases and J by 3 bases, and 13 bases separated the two germline ends. CDR3 sequence: CASSRGLTDYGYTF. CDR3 sequence (DNA): TGTGCCAGCAGCCGTGGACTCACGGACTATGGCTACACCTTC.

The genes are TRBV12-3 or TRBV12-4 and TRBJ2-1; D uncertain. V lost 0 bases and J 13 bases, leaving 10 bases between the germline ends. This CDR3 spans 12 amino acids. The CDR3 region is CASSLAGYVQFF. In DNA form, the CDR3 reads TGTGCCAGCAGTTTAGCCGGTTACGTTCAGTTCTTC.

The chain recombines TRBV2 with TRBJ2-1; D call uncertain. Germline V CDR1 and CDR2: SNHLY, FYNNEI. The CDR3 totals 16 residues. The V gene lost 2 bases and the J gene lost 3 bases, with 14 bases spanning the gap. CDR3 amino acids: CASSEKNVGVYNEQFF. The CDR3 DNA is TGTGCCAGCAGTGAAAAAAACGTCGGAGTCTACAATGAGCAGTTCTTC.

J is TRBJ2-1 and V is TRBV20-1; no clear D. Germline V gene sequence: CDR1 DFQATT, CDR2 SNEGSKA (reference sequence). V lost 3 bases and J 5 bases, leaving 8 bases between the germline ends. This CDR3 has 12 residues. CDR3 sequence (DNA): TGCAGTGCTAGTCCCGCTCACAATGAGCAGTTCTTC. Its translation: CSASPAHNEQFF.

The chain links TRBV5-3 to TRBJ2-7; TRBD2 matches at 10 bases. TRBV5-3 is annotated as an ORF whose role is uncertain. V gave up 4 bases and J gave up 0 bases; unmatched junction bases: 19. The CDR3 loop spans 20 amino acids. The CDR3 loop is CARSPGASGRIVPSSYEQYV. CDR3 nucleotide sequence: TGTGCCAGAAGCCCCGGGGCTAGCGGGAGAATAGTCCCGAGCTCCTACGAGCAGTACGTC.

CDR3 sequence reads: CASSSWTSGYQETQYF. The CDR3 region has the DNA TGTGCCAGCAGTTCCTGGACTAGCGGATACCAAGAGACCCAGTACTTC. The V and J genes are TRBV6-5 and TRBJ2-5; 10 bases are a match to TRBD2. The CDR3 sequence is 16 residues long. Germline-derived CDR1 and CDR2 are MNHEY and SVGAGI. Unmatched junction bases numbered 5, after V lost 4 bases and J lost 0 bases.

This chain connects TRBV30 to TRBJ1-3, with D possibly matching TRBD1 (5 bases). The CDR3 has 14 amino acids. Germline V gives CDR1 GTSNPN, CDR2 SVGIG (reference sequence). Trimming took off 6 bases at V and 4 bases at J, with 16 bases between the two ends. Here the CDR3 reads CACVRAGRGNTIYF. The DNA of the CDR3 is TGTGCCTGTGTGAGGGCAGGGCGAGGAAACACCATATATTTT.

This chain joins TRBV7-3 and TRBJ2-1, with D possibly matching TRBD2 (6 bases). This CDR3 region has 14 residues. Looked up from germline, CDR1 is SGHTA and CDR2 is FQGTGA. V was clipped by 1 base and J by 10 bases, with 14 bases between them. CDR3 region: CASSLMGREREQFF. DNA of the CDR3: TGTGCCAGCAGCTTAATGGGGCGGGAACGCGAGCAGTTCTTC.

The sample holds a few counts of this clone. V gene TRBV9 combines with J gene TRBJ2-3, with D possibly being TRBD1 (6 bases). Trimming took 0 bases from V and 2 from J, leaving 10 bases between them. The CDR3 extends over 15 amino acids. The germline V gene encodes CDR1 SGDLS and CDR2 YYNGEE. The CDR3 spells CASSVGTVFTDTQYF. CDR3 bases: TGTGCCAGCAGCGTAGGGACAGTATTCACAGATACGCAGTATTTT.

The rearrangement links TRBV5-5 to TRBJ1-1; TRBD1 matches 7 bases. CDR1 SGHKS and CDR2 YYEKEE come from the germline V gene (reference sequence). The junction had 9 bases not matched to a gene; V was cut back by 4 bases and J by 6 bases. The length of the CDR3 is 14 residues. The CDR3, as DNA: TGTGCCAGCAGCCGAGTACAGGGGAATGCTGAAGCTTTCTTT. Encoded protein: CASSRVQGNAEAFF.

This clone was observed once. V is TRBV4-1 and J is TRBJ1-1; 7 bases are a match to TRBD1. This CDR3 contains 15 residues. Germline lookup yields CDR1 MGHRA and CDR2 YSYEKL. V was pared by 4 bases and J by 5 bases, with 10 bases of the junction left unmatched. The CDR3 loop is CASSLQGGARTEAFF. The DNA of the CDR3 is TGCGCCAGCAGCCTCCAGGGGGGGGCCCGGACTGAAGCTTTCTTT.